The clone carrying this T cell receptor (beta chain) was picked up many times. This entry is derived from a study of blood T cells in healthy people across ages. Germline CDR1 is MDHEN and CDR2 is SYDVKM. This CDR3 has 16 amino acids. The J segment lost 2 bases and the V segment lost 6 bases, leaving 12 bases of the junction unmatched. PCR was performed a second time for about 7 to 11 cycles using a sample-barcoded 5' primer and a J-beta primer mix. From the 5' RACE reads, TCRdb called clonotypes with MiXCR, one entry per CDR3 protein. This sample has around 800,000 distinct CDR3 sequences, with about half found just once.

This rearrangement joins TRBV28 to TRBJ2-7; 8 bases align to TRBD1. The origin of this receptor is a man older than 75 in good health. Input material: blood. The CDR3 spells CASSLTGTGVTYEQYF. CDR3 coding DNA: TGTGCCAGCAGCCTGACCGGGACAGGTGTCACCTACGAGCAGTACTTC.